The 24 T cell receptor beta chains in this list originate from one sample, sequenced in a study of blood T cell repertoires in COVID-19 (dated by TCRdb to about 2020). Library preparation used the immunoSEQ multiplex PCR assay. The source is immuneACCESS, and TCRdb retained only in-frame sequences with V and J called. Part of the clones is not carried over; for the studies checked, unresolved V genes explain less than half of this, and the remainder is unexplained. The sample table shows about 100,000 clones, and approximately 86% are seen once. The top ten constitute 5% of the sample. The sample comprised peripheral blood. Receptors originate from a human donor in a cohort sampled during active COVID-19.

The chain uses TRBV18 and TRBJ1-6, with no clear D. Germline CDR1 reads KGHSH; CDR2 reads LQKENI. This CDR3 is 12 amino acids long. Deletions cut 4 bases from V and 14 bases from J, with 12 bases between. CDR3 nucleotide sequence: TGTGCCAGCTCACTCCCTCCCGGGACCCTCCACTTT. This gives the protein CASSLPPGTLHF.

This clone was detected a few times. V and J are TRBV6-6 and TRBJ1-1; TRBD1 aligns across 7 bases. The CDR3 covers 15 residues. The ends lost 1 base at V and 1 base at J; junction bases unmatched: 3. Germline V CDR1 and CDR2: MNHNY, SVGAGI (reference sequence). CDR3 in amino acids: CASSYFGQANTEAFF. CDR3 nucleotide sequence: TGTGCCAGCAGTTACTTCGGACAGGCGAACACTGAAGCTTTCTTT.

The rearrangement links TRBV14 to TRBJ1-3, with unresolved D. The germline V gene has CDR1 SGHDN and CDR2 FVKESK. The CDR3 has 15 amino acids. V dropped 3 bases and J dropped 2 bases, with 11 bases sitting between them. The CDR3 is CASSQMVVPGNTIYF. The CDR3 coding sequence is TGTGCCAGCAGCCAGATGGTAGTACCTGGAAACACCATATATTTT.

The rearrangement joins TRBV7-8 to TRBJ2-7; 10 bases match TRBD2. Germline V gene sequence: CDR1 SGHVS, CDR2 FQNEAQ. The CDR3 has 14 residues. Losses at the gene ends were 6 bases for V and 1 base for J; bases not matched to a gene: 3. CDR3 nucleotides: TGTGCCAGCAGAAAGACTAGCGGGTCCTACGAGCAGTACTTC. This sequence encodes CASRKTSGSYEQYF.

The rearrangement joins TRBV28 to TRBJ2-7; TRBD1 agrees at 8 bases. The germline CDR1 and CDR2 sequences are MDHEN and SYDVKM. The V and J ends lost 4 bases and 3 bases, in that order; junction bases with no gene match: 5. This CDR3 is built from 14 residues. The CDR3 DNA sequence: TGTGCCAGCAGTTCGGACAGGGATGGCTACGAGCAGTACTTC. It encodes CASSSDRDGYEQYF.

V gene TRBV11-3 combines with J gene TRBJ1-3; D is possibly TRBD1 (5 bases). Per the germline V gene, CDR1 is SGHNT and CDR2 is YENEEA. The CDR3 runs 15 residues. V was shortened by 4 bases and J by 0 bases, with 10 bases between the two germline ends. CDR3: CASSSDSFSGNTIYF. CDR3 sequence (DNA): TGTGCCAGCAGCTCCGACAGCTTCTCTGGAAACACCATATATTTT. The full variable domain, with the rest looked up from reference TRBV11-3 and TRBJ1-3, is EAGVVQSPRYKIIEKKQPVAFWCNPISGHNTLYWYLQNLGQGPELLIRYENEEAVDDSQLPKDRFSAERLKGVDSTLKIQPAELGDSAVYLCASSSDSFSGNTIYFGEGSWLTVV.

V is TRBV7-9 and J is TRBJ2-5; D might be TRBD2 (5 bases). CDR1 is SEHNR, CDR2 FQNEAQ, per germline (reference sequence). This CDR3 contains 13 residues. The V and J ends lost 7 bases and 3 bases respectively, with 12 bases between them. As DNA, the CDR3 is TGTGCCAGCATTTTATCGAGGGAAGAGACCCAGTACTTC. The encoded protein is CASILSREETQYF.

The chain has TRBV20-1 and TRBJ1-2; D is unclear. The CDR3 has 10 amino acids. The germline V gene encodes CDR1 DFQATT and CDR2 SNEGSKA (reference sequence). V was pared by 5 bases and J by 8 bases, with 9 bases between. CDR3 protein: CSAPQRGYTF. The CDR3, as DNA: TGCAGTGCTCCGCAGCGGGGCTACACCTTC.

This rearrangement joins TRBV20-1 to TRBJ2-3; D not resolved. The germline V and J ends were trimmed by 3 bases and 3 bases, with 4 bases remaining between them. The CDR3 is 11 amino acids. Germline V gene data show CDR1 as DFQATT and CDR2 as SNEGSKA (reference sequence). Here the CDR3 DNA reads TGCAGTGCTAGTTATACAGATACGCAGTATTTT. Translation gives CSASYTDTQYF.

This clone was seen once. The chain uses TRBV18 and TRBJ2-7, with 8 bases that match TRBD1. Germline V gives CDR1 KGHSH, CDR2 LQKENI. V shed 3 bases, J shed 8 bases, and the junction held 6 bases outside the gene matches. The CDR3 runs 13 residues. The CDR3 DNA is TGTGCCAGCTCACCGACAGGGGTAGAGAAGCAGTACTTC. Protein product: CASSPTGVEKQYF.

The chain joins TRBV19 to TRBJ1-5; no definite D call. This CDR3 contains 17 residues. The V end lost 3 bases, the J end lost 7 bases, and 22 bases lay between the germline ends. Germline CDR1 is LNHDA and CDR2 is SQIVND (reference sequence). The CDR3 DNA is TGTGCCAGTAGTATTTTGGTCGCGGACTCTTCCTCACAGCCCCAGCATTTT. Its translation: CASSILVADSSSQPQHF.

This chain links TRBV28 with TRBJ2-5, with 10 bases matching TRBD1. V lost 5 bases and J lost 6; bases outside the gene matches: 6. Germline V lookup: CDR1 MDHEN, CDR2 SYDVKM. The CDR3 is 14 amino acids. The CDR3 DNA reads TGTGCCAGCAGTATTGGACAGGGGGACAAGACCCAGTACTTC. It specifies CASSIGQGDKTQYF.

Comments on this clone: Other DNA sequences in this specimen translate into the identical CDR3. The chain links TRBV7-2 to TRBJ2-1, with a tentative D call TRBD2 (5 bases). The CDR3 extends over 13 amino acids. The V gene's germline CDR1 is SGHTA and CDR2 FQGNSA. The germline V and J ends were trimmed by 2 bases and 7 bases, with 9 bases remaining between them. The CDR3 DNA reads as TGTGCCAGCAGCTTAACGAGGGAGAATGAGCAGTTCTTC. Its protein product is CASSLTRENEQFF.

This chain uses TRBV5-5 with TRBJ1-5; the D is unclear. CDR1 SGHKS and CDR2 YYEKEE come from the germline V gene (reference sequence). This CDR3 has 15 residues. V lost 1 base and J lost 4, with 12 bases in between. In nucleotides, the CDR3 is TGTGCCAGCAGCTTGTATGGGCAGAAAAATCAGCCCCAGCATTTT. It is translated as CASSLYGQKNQPQHF.

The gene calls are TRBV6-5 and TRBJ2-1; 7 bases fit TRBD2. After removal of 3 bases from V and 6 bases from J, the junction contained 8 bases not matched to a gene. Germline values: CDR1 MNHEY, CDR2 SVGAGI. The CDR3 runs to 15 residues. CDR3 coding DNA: TGTGCCAGCAGTTATTCGCGGGAGCGCGGCAATGAGCAGTTCTTC. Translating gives CASSYSRERGNEQFF.

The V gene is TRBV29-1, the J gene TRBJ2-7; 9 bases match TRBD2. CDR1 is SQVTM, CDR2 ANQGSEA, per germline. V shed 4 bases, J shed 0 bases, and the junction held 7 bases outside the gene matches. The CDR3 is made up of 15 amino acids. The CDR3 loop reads CSVVSSGISSYEQYF. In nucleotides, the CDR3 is TGCAGCGTTGTTTCTAGCGGGATCTCCTCCTACGAGCAGTACTTC.

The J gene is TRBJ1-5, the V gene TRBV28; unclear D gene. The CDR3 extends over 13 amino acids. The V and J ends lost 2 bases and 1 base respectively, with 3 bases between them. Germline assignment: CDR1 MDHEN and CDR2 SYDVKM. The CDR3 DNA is TGTGCCAGCAGTTTACAAAGCAATCAGCCCCAGCATTTT. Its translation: CASSLQSNQPQHF.

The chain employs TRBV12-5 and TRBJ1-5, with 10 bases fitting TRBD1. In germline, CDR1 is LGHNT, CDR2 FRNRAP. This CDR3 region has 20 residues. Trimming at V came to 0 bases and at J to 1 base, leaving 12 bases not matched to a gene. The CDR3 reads CASGLVSPTLGQGSNQPQHF. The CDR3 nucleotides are TGTGCTAGTGGTTTGGTTTCCCCCACCCTGGGACAGGGGAGCAATCAGCCCCAGCATTTT.

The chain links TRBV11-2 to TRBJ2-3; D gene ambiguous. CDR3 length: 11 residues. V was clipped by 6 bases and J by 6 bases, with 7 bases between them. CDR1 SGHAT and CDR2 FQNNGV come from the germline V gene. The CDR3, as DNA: TGTGCCAGCAGTCTCGGGGATACGCAGTATTTT. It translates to CASSLGDTQYF.

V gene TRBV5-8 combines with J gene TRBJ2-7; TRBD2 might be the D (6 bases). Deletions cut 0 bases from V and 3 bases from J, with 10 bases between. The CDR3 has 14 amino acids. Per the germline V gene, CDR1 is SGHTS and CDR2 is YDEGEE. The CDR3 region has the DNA TGTGCCAGCAGCTTGGCCCCGGGGGACTACGAGCAGTACTTC. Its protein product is CASSLAPGDYEQYF.

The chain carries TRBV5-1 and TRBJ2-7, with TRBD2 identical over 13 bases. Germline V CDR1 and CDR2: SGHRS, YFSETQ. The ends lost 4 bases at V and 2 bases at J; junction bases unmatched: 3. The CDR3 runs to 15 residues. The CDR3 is CASSAGLAGPYEQYF. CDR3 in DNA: TGCGCCAGCAGCGCGGGACTAGCGGGACCCTACGAGCAGTACTTC.

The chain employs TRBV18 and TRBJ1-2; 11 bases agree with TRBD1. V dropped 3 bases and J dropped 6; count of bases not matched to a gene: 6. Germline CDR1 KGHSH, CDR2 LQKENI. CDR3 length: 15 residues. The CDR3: CASSPRTGGGNGYTF. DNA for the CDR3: TGTGCCAGCTCACCCCGGACAGGGGGCGGGAATGGCTACACCTTC.

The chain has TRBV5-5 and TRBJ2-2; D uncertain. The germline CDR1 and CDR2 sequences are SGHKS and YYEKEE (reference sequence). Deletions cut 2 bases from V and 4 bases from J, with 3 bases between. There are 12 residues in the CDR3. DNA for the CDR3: TGTGCCAGCAGCTTAGCCACCGGGGAGCTGTTTTTT. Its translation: CASSLATGELFF.

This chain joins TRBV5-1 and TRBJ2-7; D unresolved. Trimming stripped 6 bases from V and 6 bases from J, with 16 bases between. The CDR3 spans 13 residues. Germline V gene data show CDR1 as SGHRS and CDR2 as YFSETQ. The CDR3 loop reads CASTPSLGLEQYF. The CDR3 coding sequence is TGCGCCAGCACACCGTCGTTGGGCCTCGAGCAGTACTTC.